The source of this T cell receptor (beta chain) is a study of post-analysis software for immune sequencing data. Notes on the study in general: Significantly decreased normalized Chao1 diversity was recorded for multiple sclerosis patients relative to controls. Among roughly 5 TRBV segments more frequent in patients than controls were TRBV5-6, TRBV5-1 and TRBV20-1.

Prepared libraries of TCR beta cDNA carried unique molecular identifiers. TCRdb ran MiXCR on the PCR reads and lists one entry per CDR3 protein. The table lists more than 350,000 distinct CDR3 sequences, roughly 40% of them singletons. V was clipped by 6 bases and J by 8 bases, with 23 bases between them. The CDR3 covers 16 residues. About this clonotype itself: The antigen is undetermined.

The sequence was obtained from a girl aged 2-10 years with multiple sclerosis. The chain uses TRBV12-3 or TRBV12-4 and TRBJ2-1; weak D call: TRBD2 (5 bases). Sequencing was done on a sample of blood. This CDR3 is CASRATGSRAVDEQFF. The CDR3 DNA reads as TGTGCCAGCAGAGCGACGGGGTCTCGGGCTGTGGATGAGCAGTTCTTC.